The 32 T cell receptor beta chains reported below all come from one sample, sequenced in a study of T-cell memory formation after mild COVID-19. TCRdb recomputed calls from the 5' RACE reads with MiXCR, one row per CDR3 protein. Of 300,000 to 400,000 distinct CDR3 sequences in the sample, approximately 27% were seen once. The source material was PBMCs or a T cell subset sorted from them (not recorded which). Receptors originate from an adult woman who had mild COVID-19 (a few samples of this study predate the infection). Cell type and time point are not known.

This chain uses TRBV30 with TRBJ2-2, with D hard to call. V shed 3 bases and J shed 3 bases, with 8 bases lying between them. There are 13 residues in the CDR3. Germline V gene lookup returns CDR1 GTSNPN and CDR2 SVGIG (reference sequence). The CDR3 region has the DNA TGTGCCTGGAGCCCAGAATACACCGGGGAGCTGTTTTTT. Translated: CAWSPEYTGELFF.

The J gene is TRBJ2-3, the V gene TRBV5-6; D may be TRBD2 (7 bases). Germline V gene lookup returns CDR1 SGHDT and CDR2 YYEEEE. Trimming removed 3 bases at V and 10 bases at J, with 24 bases between. The CDR3 has 16 residues. The CDR3 protein is CASSYIGRGGFQAQYF. CDR3 bases: TGTGCCAGCAGCTATATAGGGAGGGGGGGCTTTCAAGCGCAGTATTTT. Full variable domain (outside the CDR3, taken from reference TRBV5-6 and TRBJ2-3): DAGVTQSPTHLIKTRGQQVTLRCSPKSGHDTVSWYQQALGQGPQFIFQYYEEEERQRGNFPDRFSGHQFPNYSSELNVNALLLGDSALYLCASSYIGRGGFQAQYFGPGTRLTVL.

The CDR3 coding sequence is TGTGCCAGCAGCTTCCCGGAGCGGGAGTACGAGCAGTACTTC. Translated, it gives CASSFPEREYEQYF. The chain uses TRBV7-2 and TRBJ2-7; 8 bases map to TRBD2. CDR3 length equals 14 residues. With V trimmed by 3 bases and J by 4 bases, 5 bases remained unmatched. Germline CDR1 reads SGHTA; CDR2 reads FQGNSA.

The V and J genes are TRBV12-3 or TRBV12-4 and TRBJ2-2; TRBD2 agrees at 8 bases. J gave up 10 bases and V 6 bases, and 13 bases lay outside the gene matches. This CDR3 has 15 amino acids. In nucleotides, the CDR3 is TGTGCCAGCAGCCGAGGACTAGCTGGGATTCAGGAGCTGTTTTTT. It translates to CASSRGLAGIQELFF.

V gene TRBV6-5 combines with J gene TRBJ2-7; perhaps D is TRBD1 or TRBD2 (5 bases each). The CDR3 runs to 14 residues. CDR1 and CDR2 from the germline V gene are MNHEY and SVGAGI. V was trimmed by 10 bases and J by 0 bases, leaving 16 bases between them. CDR3 sequence: CATVRPGSSYEQYF. CDR3 nucleotide sequence: TGTGCCACCGTGAGGCCAGGGAGCTCCTACGAGCAGTACTTC.

This clonotype was found many times. The rearrangement joins TRBV7-2 to TRBJ2-5, with 7 bases matching TRBD1. The V segment lost 5 bases and the J segment 1 base; nucleotides outside the gene matches: 1. This CDR3 is built from 13 residues. Germline V gene sequence: CDR1 SGHTA, CDR2 FQGNSA. CDR3 protein: CASSRDSQETQYF. The CDR3 nucleotides are TGTGCCAGCAGCCGGGACAGCCAAGAGACCCAGTACTTC. The whole variable domain, remainder taken from reference TRBV7-2 and TRBJ2-5, is GAGVSQSPSNKVTEKGKDVELRCDPISGHTALYWYRQSLGQGLEFLIYFQGNSAPDKSGLPSDRFSAERTGGSVSTLTIQRTQQEDSAVYLCASSRDSQETQYFGPGTRLLVL.

The chain couples TRBV6-4 to TRBJ2-1; TRBD2 agrees at 12 bases. Trimming took 0 bases from V and 5 from J; bases not matched to a gene: 2. This CDR3 contains 16 residues. CDR1 and CDR2 from the germline V gene are MRHNA and SNTAGT. As DNA, the CDR3 is TGTGCCAGCAGTGACTCTACTAGCGGGGGGCACAATGAGCAGTTCTTC. This encodes CASSDSTSGGHNEQFF.

This chain uses TRBV4-1 with TRBJ1-1; D unclear. The V end was cut by 4 bases, the J end by 0 bases, with 15 bases between. The CDR3 spans 16 residues. The germline V gene encodes CDR1 MGHRA and CDR2 YSYEKL. The CDR3 spells CASSRSPSVVNTEAFF. As DNA, the CDR3 is TGCGCCAGCAGCCGATCTCCCTCCGTAGTGAACACTGAAGCTTTCTTT.

This clonotype has only a few counts. The chain carries TRBV2 and TRBJ2-5, with 11 bases aligning to TRBD2. Germline CDR1 reads SNHLY; CDR2 reads FYNNEI. J lost 5 bases, V lost 6 bases, and 11 bases had no gene match. The length of the CDR3 is 16 residues. CDR3: CASSATLAGAPETQYF. As DNA, the CDR3 is TGTGCCAGCAGCGCAACACTAGCGGGGGCCCCCGAGACCCAGTACTTC.

With regard to this clonotype: The junction shows a germline mismatch at one end, possibly a read error. V usage is TRBV12-3 or TRBV12-4 and J usage is TRBJ2-7, with TRBD2 identical over 7 bases. The CDR3 runs 12 residues. The CDR3 coding sequence is TGTGCCAGCAGTCCTGGGGGGGTCGAGGAGTACTTC. Translated: CASSPGGVEEYF.

This clonotype occurred a few times. J is TRBJ2-5 and V is TRBV2; 9 positions match TRBD2. This CDR3 is built from 15 residues. From germline, CDR1 is SNHLY and CDR2 FYNNEI. Trimming cost V 6 bases and J 2 bases; bases outside gene matches: 7. The DNA for the CDR3 is TGTGCCAGCAGCCTAACTAGCGGGCGGCAAGAGACCCAGTACTTC. It specifies CASSLTSGRQETQYF.

This clonotype was counted a few times. This chain connects TRBV4-3 to TRBJ1-1; D perhaps matches TRBD1 (6 bases). The CDR3 totals 14 residues. Trimming removed 0 bases at V and 8 bases at J, with 13 bases between. Germline V lookup: CDR1 LGHNA, CDR2 YSLEER. Here the CDR3 reads CASSQDRTVREAFF. The CDR3 DNA follows: TGCGCCAGCAGCCAAGATCGGACAGTACGGGAAGCTTTCTTT.

The rearrangement joins TRBV12-3 or TRBV12-4 to TRBJ1-5; possibly TRBD1 for D (5 bases). CDR3 length equals 14 residues. V was trimmed by 3 bases and J by 7 bases, leaving 13 bases between them. The CDR3 region is CASSFGGTYQPQHF. In DNA, the CDR3 is TGTGCCAGCAGTTTTGGGGGGACTTACCAGCCCCAGCATTTT.

The chain employs TRBV7-7 and TRBJ2-3; the match to TRBD2 covers 7 bases. CDR3 length: 17 residues. The V gene's germline CDR1 is SSHAT and CDR2 FNYEAQ (reference sequence). The V gene end was trimmed by 3 bases and the J gene end by 2 bases; junction bases not matched to a gene: 11. The CDR3 sequence: CASSLGRGNFLTDTQYF. CDR3 DNA sequence: TGTGCCAGCAGCTTGGGGCGGGGGAATTTCCTCACAGATACGCAGTATTTT.

This sequence joins TRBV29-1 and TRBJ2-5; TRBD1 is a possible D gene (6 bases). Germline V lookup: CDR1 SQVTM, CDR2 ANQGSEA. V lost 6 bases and J 5 bases, leaving 13 bases between the germline ends. The length of the CDR3 is 12 residues. CDR3 sequence reads: CSVQGRLETQYF. The CDR3, as DNA: TGCAGCGTCCAGGGGCGGTTGGAGACCCAGTACTTC.

This chain uses TRBV6-6 with TRBJ2-3; D perhaps matches TRBD1 (5 bases). CDR1 MNHNY and CDR2 SVGAGI come from the germline V gene (reference sequence). The CDR3 is 19 residues long. Trimming removed 0 bases at V and 0 bases at J, with 19 bases between. The CDR3 loop reads CASSYSLRQGVISTDTQYF. CDR3 sequence (DNA): TGTGCCAGCAGTTACTCCCTTAGGCAGGGCGTGATTAGCACAGATACGCAGTATTTT.

The chain couples TRBV7-2 to TRBJ2-7; D is unresolved. The germline V gene has CDR1 SGHTA and CDR2 FQGNSA. Deletions cut 1 base from V and 6 bases from J, with 10 bases between. CDR3 length equals 13 residues. CDR3 region: CASSLVALGEQYF. The CDR3 nucleotides read TGTGCCAGCAGCTTAGTAGCCCTTGGCGAGCAGTACTTC.

The V call is TRBV25-1, the J call TRBJ1-1; no reliable D call. CDR3 length equals 13 residues. V lost 0 bases and J lost 7, with 9 bases in between. CDR1 MGHDK and CDR2 SYGVNS come from the germline V gene. In nucleotides, the CDR3 is TGTGCCAGCAGTGAATATTTAAGGGTTGAAGCTTTCTTT. Its protein product is CASSEYLRVEAFF.

The genes are TRBV29-1 and TRBJ2-3, with 11 bases aligning to TRBD1. From germline, CDR1 is SQVTM and CDR2 ANQGSEA. This CDR3 spans 16 amino acids. Trimming at V came to 4 bases and at J to 4 bases, leaving 10 bases not matched to a gene. The CDR3 coding sequence is TGCAGCGTTGTCTTTGCGGACAGGGGGCGTCCAGATACGCAGTATTTT. Its protein product is CSVVFADRGRPDTQYF.

This rearrangement joins TRBV9 to TRBJ2-1; TRBD2 agrees at 7 bases. The CDR3 is 17 residues long. The ends lost 0 bases at V and 3 bases at J; junction bases unmatched: 9. CDR1 is SGDLS and CDR2 is YYNGEE in the germline V gene. CDR3 amino acids: CASSVDLRGRSYNEQFF. In DNA, the CDR3 is TGTGCCAGCAGCGTAGACCTCCGCGGGAGAAGCTACAATGAGCAGTTCTTC.

This rearrangement joins TRBV20-1 to TRBJ1-1, with D unclear. CDR1 is DFQATT and CDR2 is SNEGSKA in the germline V gene (reference sequence). Trimming took 3 bases from V and 6 from J, leaving 11 bases between them. CDR3 length: 12 amino acids. The CDR3 sequence: CSASSALSEAFF. CDR3 in DNA: TGCAGTGCTAGTTCAGCGCTGTCTGAAGCTTTCTTT.

This sequence joins TRBV13 and TRBJ1-1; 7 bases line up with TRBD1. Germline CDR1 is PRHDT and CDR2 is FYEKMQ (reference sequence). The CDR3 loop spans 15 amino acids. J lost 3 bases, V lost 4 bases, and 8 bases had no gene match. This CDR3 is CASSSRGHGDTEAFF. For the CDR3, the DNA is TGTGCCAGCAGCTCAAGGGGGCATGGGGACACTGAAGCTTTCTTT.

This clonotype was observed a handful of times. The chain is built from TRBV5-1 and TRBJ2-3; D is tentatively TRBD1 or TRBD2 (5 bases each). The germline gives CDR1 SGHRS, CDR2 YFSETQ. With 4 bases removed from V and 2 bases from J, the gap between germline ends came to 11 bases. The CDR3 has 14 amino acids. The CDR3 here is CASSPGTNTDTQYF. The CDR3 DNA sequence: TGCGCCAGCAGCCCCGGGACGAACACAGATACGCAGTATTTT. Drawing the rest from reference TRBV5-1 and TRBJ2-3, the complete variable domain is KAGVTQTPRYLIKTRGQQVTLSCSPISGHRSVSWYQQTPGQGLQFLFEYFSETQRNKGNFPGRFSGRQFSNSRSEMNVSTLELGDSALYLCASSPGTNTDTQYFGPGTRLTVL.

This chain uses TRBV3-1 with TRBJ2-7, with 7 bases that match TRBD2. V gave up 5 bases and J gave up 6 bases; unmatched junction bases: 7. The CDR3 has 13 residues. The germline V gene encodes CDR1 LGHDT and CDR2 YNNKEL (reference sequence). Written as DNA, the CDR3 is TGTGCCAGCAGCGACAGACTAGCTTCCGAGCAGTACTTC. This encodes CASSDRLASEQYF.

V and J are TRBV24-1 and TRBJ1-1; D is uncertain. Trimming stripped 5 bases from V and 0 bases from J, with 9 bases between. CDR1 is KGHDR, CDR2 SFDVKD, per germline. The CDR3 length is 14 residues. As DNA, the CDR3 is TGTGCCACCAGTGCCCGAGGGTTGAACACTGAAGCTTTCTTT. It yields the protein CATSARGLNTEAFF.

This chain connects TRBV30 to TRBJ2-7, with a weak D call TRBD2 (5 bases). This CDR3 contains 14 residues. Germline CDR1 and CDR2: GTSNPN and SVGIG (reference sequence). The V and J ends lost 0 bases and 2 bases respectively, with 11 bases between them. This CDR3 is CAWSVGGSTYEQYF. The CDR3 DNA follows: TGTGCCTGGAGTGTAGGCGGGTCCACCTACGAGCAGTACTTC.

This chain connects TRBV20-1 to TRBJ2-5, with D perhaps given as TRBD1 or TRBD2 (6 bases each). This CDR3 spans 12 amino acids. Looked up from germline, CDR1 is DFQATT and CDR2 is SNEGSKA (reference sequence). V gave up 5 bases and J gave up 5 bases, with 12 bases separating them. The CDR3 region has the DNA TGCAGTGCTTTAAGGGGGGATGAGACCCAGTACTTC. Its translation: CSALRGDETQYF.

The CDR3 DNA follows: TGCGCCAGCAGCCACGGATTAGGTATCAGCTCCTACGAGCAGTACTTC. Translated: CASSHGLGISSYEQYF. The genes are TRBV4-1 and TRBJ2-7; D not certain. Germline V gene data show CDR1 as MGHRA and CDR2 as YSYEKL. CDR3 length: 16 residues. Trimming left V 3 bases short and J 0 bases short, with 15 bases between.

This chain joins TRBV6-2 or TRBV6-3 and TRBJ2-5, with a weak D call TRBD1 (6 bases). In germline, CDR1 is MNHEY, CDR2 SVGEGT. Trimming left V 7 bases short and J 7 bases short, with 19 bases between. The CDR3 spans 14 residues. CDR3 sequence: CASNRDTPGTTQYF. CDR3 DNA: TGTGCCAGCAACCGGGACACTCCCGGGACGACCCAGTACTTC.

V gene TRBV7-2 combines with J gene TRBJ2-5; D may be TRBD1 (6 bases). Trimming took 5 bases from V and 5 from J, leaving 12 bases between them. The CDR3 is 13 amino acids. CDR1 is SGHTA, CDR2 FQGNSA, per germline. The CDR3 DNA follows: TGTGCCAGCAGCCAGGGGCGGATGGAGACCCAGTACTTC. Amino acid sequence: CASSQGRMETQYF.

The gene calls are TRBV18 and TRBJ1-1, with 7 nucleotides matching TRBD1. J lost 0 bases, V lost 4 bases, and 5 bases had no gene match. Germline CDR1 is KGHSH and CDR2 is LQKENI. This CDR3 is built from 15 residues. This CDR3 reads CASSQRGQLNTEAFF. Here the CDR3 DNA reads TGTGCCAGCTCACAAAGGGGACAGTTGAACACTGAAGCTTTCTTT.

This clonotype has a handful of counts. The CDR3 here is CASSLIGLAEYNEQFF. CDR3 bases: TGTGCCAGCAGCTTAATCGGTCTAGCAGAGTACAATGAGCAGTTCTTC. The V and J genes are TRBV7-9 and TRBJ2-1; the D gene is possibly TRBD2 (5 bases). The germline V gene encodes CDR1 SEHNR and CDR2 FQNEAQ (reference sequence). This CDR3 spans 16 amino acids. Trimming shortened V by 2 bases and J by 4 bases, and 15 bases separated the two germline ends.